Listed here are 28 T cell receptor beta chains from one sample, sequenced in a study of T cells in Graves' hyperthyroidism and ophthalmopathy. RNA transcripts served as the template for amplifying TCR beta CDR3 regions. The primer set for the first-round RT-PCR of the TCR CDR3 was HTBI. Each CDR3 protein is one row after TCRdb ran MiXCR on the multiplex PCR reads. This table has a few hundred thousand distinct CDR3 sequences, approximately 16% appearing once. Sequencing input: blood. Source of these receptors: a woman younger than 45 with Graves' ophthalmopathy.

In this sample, this clonotype turned up a few times. The rearrangement links TRBV4-3 to TRBJ1-4; D unclear. CDR1 is LGHNA, CDR2 YSLEER, per germline. The V and J ends lost 2 bases and 8 bases respectively, with 12 bases between them. The CDR3 has 14 amino acids. The CDR3 bases are TGCGCCAGCAGCCAAATAGGTGCTGAGGAAAAACTGTTTTTT. Translating it yields CASSQIGAEEKLFF.

In this sample, this clonotype turned up a few times. The chain recombines TRBV4-2 with TRBJ2-7, with 8 bases aligning to TRBD1. The CDR3 extends over 15 amino acids. After removal of 2 bases from V and 4 bases from J, the junction contained 7 bases not matched to a gene. The germline V gene encodes CDR1 LGHNA and CDR2 YNFKEQ. The CDR3, as DNA: TGTGCCAGCAGCCAAACAGACAGGGGAACGTACGAGCAGTACTTC. This sequence encodes CASSQTDRGTYEQYF.

About this clonotype: Its ends do not fully match the called genes, so a read error is possible. The rearrangement links TRBV6-1 to TRBJ1-4; unclear D gene. Germline V gene sequence: CDR1 MNHNS, CDR2 SASEGT. The CDR3 runs to 13 residues. In nucleotides, the CDR3 is TGCGCCAGCAGCCAGGATCCCGCGACGGGCTTGTTTTTT. This translates into CASSQDPATGLFF.

The chain joins TRBV27 to TRBJ2-5; possible D gene TRBD2, 6 bases. The CDR3 is 12 amino acids. Germline CDR1 MNHEY, CDR2 SMNVEV (reference sequence). Trimming removed 3 bases at V and 9 bases at J, with 11 bases between. The CDR3 region has the DNA TGTGCCAGCAGTTTTATTCCGGGGGCCCAGTACTTC. It translates to CASSFIPGAQYF.

This clonotype occurred a few times. The chain is built from TRBV15 and TRBJ1-4, with D possibly TRBD1 on 5 matching bases. Per germline, CDR1 LNHNV and CDR2 YYDKDF (reference sequence). This CDR3 spans 13 amino acids. Trimming pared 5 bases from V and 7 bases from J, leaving 11 bases between. In nucleotides, the CDR3 is TGTGCCACCAGCCCCCGGGGCGGTGAAAAACTGTTTTTT. It codes for CATSPRGGEKLFF.

Many counts were recorded for this clonotype. The CDR3 protein is CASSPPRGNNEQFF. The CDR3 nucleotides read TGTGCCAGCAGTCCCCCGCGGGGGAACAATGAGCAGTTCTTC. V is TRBV12-3 or TRBV12-4 and J is TRBJ2-1; TRBD2 matches 7 bases. The trim removed 5 bases at V and 5 bases at J, leaving 6 bases unmatched. The CDR3 is 14 residues long.

There are a few counts of this clonotype. V and J are TRBV24-1 and TRBJ1-2; 11 bases fit TRBD1. The length of the CDR3 is 14 residues. With V trimmed by 7 bases and J by 5 bases, 5 bases remained unmatched. Per germline, CDR1 KGHDR and CDR2 SFDVKD. The CDR3 here is CATRRTGGNYGYTF. The DNA for the CDR3 is TGTGCCACCAGGAGGACAGGGGGCAATTATGGCTACACCTTC.

This clonotype was seen at least ten times. This rearrangement joins TRBV7-3 to TRBJ2-3; 10 bases line up with TRBD1. From germline, CDR1 is SGHTA and CDR2 FQGTGA. Losses at the gene ends were 5 bases for V and 1 base for J; bases not matched to a gene: 3. The CDR3 has 15 residues. The CDR3 sequence is CASSAGTGGTDTQYF. Here the CDR3 DNA reads TGTGCCAGCAGCGCCGGGACAGGGGGCACAGATACGCAGTATTTT.

This chain joins TRBV7-2 and TRBJ2-1; 7 positions agree with TRBD1. The germline CDR1 and CDR2 sequences are SGHTA and FQGNSA. V dropped 5 bases and J dropped 5; count of bases not matched to a gene: 9. The length of the CDR3 is 15 residues. The CDR3: CASSPEMTGNNEQFF. The CDR3 DNA follows: TGTGCCAGCAGCCCGGAAATGACAGGGAACAATGAGCAGTTCTTC. Full variable domain (missing parts from reference TRBV7-2 and TRBJ2-1): GAGVSQSPSNKVTEKGKDVELRCDPISGHTALYWYRQSLGQGLEFLIYFQGNSAPDKSGLPSDRFSAERTGGSVSTLTIQRTQQEDSAVYLCASSPEMTGNNEQFFGPGTRLTVL.

V and J are TRBV6-5 and TRBJ2-1; D may match TRBD1 or TRBD2 (6 bases each). The CDR3 sequence is 15 residues long. Germline V gives CDR1 MNHEY, CDR2 SVGAGI. V lost 2 bases and J lost 8, with 16 bases in between. This CDR3 is CASSYGGRGLDEQFF. DNA for the CDR3: TGTGCCAGCAGTTACGGGGGGCGCGGGTTGGATGAGCAGTTCTTC.

The chain recombines TRBV6-2 or TRBV6-3 with TRBJ2-2; 14 nucleotides match TRBD2. Per the germline V gene, CDR1 is MNHEY and CDR2 is SVGEGT. The CDR3 spans 15 residues. After removal of 8 bases from V and 7 bases from J, the junction contained 6 bases not matched to a gene. This chain's CDR3 is CASGLAGGINGELFF. CDR3 nucleotides: TGTGCCAGCGGACTAGCGGGAGGAATTAACGGGGAGCTGTTTTTT.

This clonotype was observed a handful of times. The chain has TRBV6-1 and TRBJ2-7; possibly TRBD1 for D (7 bases). This CDR3 comprises 13 residues. V lost 8 bases and J 7 bases, leaving 18 bases between the germline ends. The germline gives CDR1 MNHNS, CDR2 SASEGT. CDR3 protein: CASRVKGAGEQYF. The CDR3 DNA reads as TGTGCCAGCCGCGTTAAGGGGGCGGGGGAGCAGTACTTC.

This clonotype was recorded many times. As DNA, the CDR3 is TGTGCCAGCAGCAAACCGGGACAGGTTCGGAATGAAAAACTGTTTTTT. It translates to CASSKPGQVRNEKLFF. The rearrangement uses TRBV5-5 and TRBJ1-4; TRBD1 aligns across 8 bases. The CDR3 has 16 amino acids. After removal of 4 bases from V and 5 bases from J, the junction contained 10 bases not matched to a gene. Per the germline V gene, CDR1 is SGHKS and CDR2 is YYEKEE (reference sequence).

This clonotype was observed many times. The V gene is TRBV30, the J gene TRBJ2-3, with 9 bases lining up with TRBD1. The length of the CDR3 is 15 residues. Germline V gives CDR1 GTSNPN, CDR2 SVGIG (reference sequence). V was pared by 4 bases and J by 5 bases, with 10 bases of the junction left unmatched. The CDR3 DNA reads TGTGCCTGGAAAGGATTAGGACAGGGGAGAGATACGCAGTATTTT. It encodes CAWKGLGQGRDTQYF. Using reference TRBV30 and TRBJ2-3 for the parts outside the CDR3, the full variable domain is SQTIHQWPATLVQPVGSPLSLECTVEGTSNPNLYWYRQAAGRGLQLLFYSVGIGQISSEVPQNLSASRPQDRQFILSSKKLLLSDSGFYLCAWKGLGQGRDTQYFGPGTRLTVL.

This clonotype came up many times. CDR3 DNA: TGTGCCAGCAGTTTAGGGTACCAGGGCTCTGGCTACACCTTC. Its translation: CASSLGYQGSGYTF. The chain employs TRBV28 and TRBJ1-2; maybe TRBD1 (5 bases). From germline, CDR1 is MDHEN and CDR2 SYDVKM. Trimming took off 2 bases at V and 7 bases at J, with 14 bases between the two ends. The CDR3 sequence is 14 residues long.

At least ten counts were recorded for this clonotype. The chain recombines TRBV11-2 with TRBJ2-1; 11 positions match TRBD2. Trimming took 5 bases from V and 6 from J; bases not matched to a gene: 12. The CDR3 has 17 residues. Germline V lookup: CDR1 SGHAT, CDR2 FQNNGV. The CDR3 loop is CASSAGASGRLGNEQFF. In DNA, the CDR3 is TGTGCCAGCAGCGCCGGGGCTAGCGGGAGGTTGGGCAATGAGCAGTTCTTC.

This clonotype was seen many times. The chain employs TRBV2 and TRBJ2-1, with D possibly called TRBD1 or TRBD2 (5 bases each). Germline lookup yields CDR1 SNHLY and CDR2 FYNNEI. V was pared by 2 bases and J by 8 bases, with 10 bases between. The CDR3 loop spans 13 amino acids. CDR3 in amino acids: CASSEWGFDEQFF. DNA of the CDR3: TGTGCCAGCAGTGAATGGGGGTTCGATGAGCAGTTCTTC.

For this clonotype: A much larger clone lies one base from this, so it may be a read error. The CDR3 region is CSARESRGGTYNEQLF. The CDR3 region has the DNA TGCAGTGCTCGAGAGTCGCGGGGAGGGACCTACAATGAGCAGCTCTTC. The chain joins TRBV20-1 to TRBJ2-1; the match to TRBD2 covers 7 bases. The germline gives CDR1 DFQATT, CDR2 SNEGSKA (reference sequence). This CDR3 comprises 16 residues.

The chain couples TRBV27 to TRBJ2-7, with 10 bases fitting TRBD2. Germline V gene data show CDR1 as MNHEY and CDR2 as SMNVEV (reference sequence). Losses at the gene ends were 5 bases for V and 6 bases for J; bases not matched to a gene: 7. CDR3 size: 14 residues. The CDR3: CASSEASGSAEQYF. CDR3 sequence (DNA): TGTGCCAGCAGTGAGGCTAGCGGGAGCGCCGAGCAGTACTTC.

This clonotype has a count of ten or more. The V call is TRBV6-1, the J call TRBJ2-6; D remains unclear. Germline CDR1 MNHNS, CDR2 SASEGT. The germline V and J ends were trimmed by 6 bases and 0 bases, with 9 bases remaining between them. This CDR3 spans 15 amino acids. The CDR3 loop reads CASRVGSSGANVLTF. Here the CDR3 DNA reads TGTGCCAGCAGGGTGGGGTCCTCTGGGGCCAACGTCCTGACTTTC.

The V gene is TRBV29-1, the J gene TRBJ1-1, with D possibly matching TRBD1 (5 bases). Germline V gene sequence: CDR1 SQVTM, CDR2 ANQGSEA. The CDR3 runs to 13 residues. Trimming cost V 8 bases and J 2 bases, with 15 bases left between them. CDR3 region: CSTSGTANTEAFF. In DNA form, the CDR3 reads TGCAGCACCAGCGGGACCGCTAACACTGAAGCTTTCTTT. The whole variable domain, remainder taken from reference TRBV29-1 and TRBJ1-1, is SAVISQKPSRDICQRGTSLTIQCQVDSQVTMMFWYRQQPGQSLTLIATANQGSEATYESGFVIDKFPISRPNLTFSTLTVSNMSPEDSSIYLCSTSGTANTEAFFGQGTRLTVV.

This clonotype was counted at least ten times. The CDR3 DNA sequence: TGTGCCAGTAGTATGAGGCAGGGCCTCAATGAGCAGTTCTTC. Protein: CASSMRQGLNEQFF. V usage is TRBV19 and J usage is TRBJ2-1; TRBD1 is a possible D gene (5 bases). The CDR3 extends over 14 amino acids. V lost 3 bases to trimming and J lost 6 bases, with 12 bases between them. Germline loops: CDR1 LNHDA, CDR2 SQIVND (reference sequence).

The CDR3 nucleotides are TGCGCCAGCAGTGAGCGAGGCCTGTTTTTT. Protein sequence: CASSERGLFF. This chain uses TRBV10-1 with TRBJ1-4; D call uncertain. V lost 2 bases and J 14 bases, leaving 6 bases between the germline ends. This CDR3 is 10 amino acids long. The germline V gene encodes CDR1 WNHNN and CDR2 SYGVQD (reference sequence).

This clonotype was detected ten times or more. The V call is TRBV18, the J call TRBJ2-1, with 13 bases fitting TRBD2. The J segment lost 6 bases and the V segment lost 6 bases, leaving 5 bases of the junction unmatched. Germline V lookup: CDR1 KGHSH, CDR2 LQKENI. The CDR3 runs 15 residues. CDR3 sequence: CASSAGLAGINEQFF. The CDR3 DNA is TGTGCCAGCTCCGCGGGACTAGCGGGGATCAATGAGCAGTTCTTC.

CDR3 region: CASSYGLRGNEQFF. CDR3 DNA: TGTGCCAGCAGTTACGGACTTAGGGGCAATGAGCAGTTCTTC. The V gene is TRBV6-2 or TRBV6-3, the J gene TRBJ2-1; possibly TRBD1 or TRBD2 for D (5 bases each). Germline V gene lookup returns CDR1 MNHEY and CDR2 SVGEGT. CDR3 length: 14 amino acids. V was cut by 2 bases and J by 6 bases, with 11 bases left in between.

The chain links TRBV10-1 to TRBJ2-1; D is uncertain. This CDR3 region has 11 residues. V was shortened by 6 bases and J by 2 bases, with 2 bases between the two germline ends. Germline CDR1 and CDR2: WNHNN and SYGVQD (reference sequence). Here the CDR3 DNA reads TGCGCCAGCAGACCCTACAATGAGCAGTTCTTC. This gives the protein CASRPYNEQFF.

The chain has TRBV20-1 and TRBJ2-7; either TRBD1 or TRBD2 may supply D (5 bases each). CDR1 DFQATT and CDR2 SNEGSKA come from the germline V gene (reference sequence). Trimming removed 6 bases from V and 4 bases from J, with 13 bases in between. This CDR3 has 12 residues. The CDR3 here is CSAKGTIYEQYF. CDR3 in DNA: TGCAGTGCCAAAGGGACCATATACGAGCAGTACTTC.

This clonotype was observed at least ten times. The chain couples TRBV18 to TRBJ2-1, with D perhaps given as TRBD1 or TRBD2 (5 bases each). CDR3 length equals 15 residues. CDR1 is KGHSH and CDR2 is LQKENI in the germline V gene. With 3 bases removed from V and 2 bases from J, the gap between germline ends came to 11 bases. The CDR3 region has the DNA TGTGCCAGCTCACCCGGGACCCTCCCCTACAATGAGCAGTTCTTC. Amino acids: CASSPGTLPYNEQFF.